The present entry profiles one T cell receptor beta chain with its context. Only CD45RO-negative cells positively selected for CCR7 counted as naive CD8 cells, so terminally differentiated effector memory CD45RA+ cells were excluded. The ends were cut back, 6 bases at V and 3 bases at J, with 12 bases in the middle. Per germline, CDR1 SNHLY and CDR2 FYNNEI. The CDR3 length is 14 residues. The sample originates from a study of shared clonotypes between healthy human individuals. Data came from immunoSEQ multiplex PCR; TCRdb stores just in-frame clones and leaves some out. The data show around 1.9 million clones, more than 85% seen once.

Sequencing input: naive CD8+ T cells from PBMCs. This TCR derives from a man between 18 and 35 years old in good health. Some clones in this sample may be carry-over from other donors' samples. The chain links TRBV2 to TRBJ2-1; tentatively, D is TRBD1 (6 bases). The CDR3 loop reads CASRGGRGYNEQFF. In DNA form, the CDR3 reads TGTGCCAGCAGGGGTGGCAGGGGCTACAATGAGCAGTTCTTC.